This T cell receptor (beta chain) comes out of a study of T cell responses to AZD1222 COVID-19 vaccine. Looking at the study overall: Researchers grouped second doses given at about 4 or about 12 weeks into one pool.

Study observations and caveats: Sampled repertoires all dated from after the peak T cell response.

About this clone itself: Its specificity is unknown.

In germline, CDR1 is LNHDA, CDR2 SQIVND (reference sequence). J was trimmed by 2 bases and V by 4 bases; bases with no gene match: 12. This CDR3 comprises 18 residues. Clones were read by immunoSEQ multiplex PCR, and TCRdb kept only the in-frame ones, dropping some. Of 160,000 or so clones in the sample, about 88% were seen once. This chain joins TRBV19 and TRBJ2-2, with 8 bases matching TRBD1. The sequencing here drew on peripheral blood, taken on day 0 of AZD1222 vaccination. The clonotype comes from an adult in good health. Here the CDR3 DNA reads TGTGCCAGTAGTAAAACCGGGACAGGTACCCGAAACACCGGGGAGCTGTTTTTT. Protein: CASSKTGTGTRNTGELFF.